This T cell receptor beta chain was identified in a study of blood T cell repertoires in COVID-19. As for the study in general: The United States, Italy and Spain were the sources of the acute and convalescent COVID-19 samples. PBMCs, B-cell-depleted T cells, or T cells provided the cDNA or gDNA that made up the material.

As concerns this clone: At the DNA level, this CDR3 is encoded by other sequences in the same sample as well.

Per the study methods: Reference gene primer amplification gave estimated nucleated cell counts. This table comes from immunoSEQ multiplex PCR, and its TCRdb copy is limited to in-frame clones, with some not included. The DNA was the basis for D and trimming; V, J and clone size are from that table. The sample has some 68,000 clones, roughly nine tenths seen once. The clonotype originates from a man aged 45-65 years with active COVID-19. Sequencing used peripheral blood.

CDR3 amino acids: CASSFGGTNEKLFF. The CDR3 DNA reads TGTGCCAGCAGCTTCGGGGGGACTAATGAAAAACTGTTTTTT. This sequence joins TRBV11-3 and TRBJ1-4; TRBD1 is a possible D gene (5 bases). CDR1 SGHNT and CDR2 YENEEA come from the germline V gene. Trimming removed 3 bases at V and 2 bases at J, with 7 bases between. The CDR3 contains 14 residues.